This paragraph reports one T cell receptor beta chain. Its cognate antigen is unknown. The data originate from a study of immune evolution from preneoplasia to lung adenocarcinoma. General study results and limits: Normal lung had highest clonality; later lesions appeared denser, more diverse.

Patient tissue came from resections in Japan or China, 2014–2017. The protocol was immunoSEQ multiplex PCR, while the TCRdb copy is restricted to in-frame clones and leaves out a portion. The repertoire holds 1,000 or so clones, with around 84% as singletons. Between the trimmed V and J ends, which lost 3 bases and 2 bases, there was a span of 22 bases. This CDR3 is 19 amino acids long. Per the germline V gene, CDR1 is SGHTA and CDR2 is FQGTGA. The sequenced sample was FFPE tissue from an adenomatous hyperplasia lung lesion. The subset: atypical adenomatous hyperplasia (AAH), lung preneoplasia. The origin of this receptor is a person aged 55-85 years with lung adenocarcinoma. The chain couples TRBV7-3 to TRBJ2-2; possibly TRBD1 for D (5 bases). This chain's CDR3 is CASSLIGKGRRSNTGELFF. As DNA, the CDR3 is TGTGCCAGCAGCTTGATAGGCAAGGGGCGGCGGAGTAACACCGGGGAGCTGTTTTTT.